Sequencing of this T cell receptor beta chain was carried out in a study of spatial heterogeneity in lung cancer (dated by TCRdb to between 2018 and 2020). About the full investigation: Beta-chain transcripts were consistently detected in greater numbers than alpha-chain transcripts, which likely reflects a higher abundance of beta-chain transcripts. In the raw uncorrected reads, each unique combination of TCR and UMI appeared on average more than ten times. The study quantitatively compared TCR alpha and beta repertoires across multiple tumor regions, matched nontumor lung and blood in non-small cell lung cancer. Nonsynonymous mutation counts, determined by whole-exome sequencing of tumor tissue, were related to TCR repertoire features. Both alpha and beta chains were TCR-sequenced in 200 to 250 tumor regions, approximately 64 matched nontumor lung samples and 56 PBMC samples obtained at surgery. On the study overall, not on this receptor specifically: Confirming at a functional level the hypothesis that regional TCRs recognize regional mutations was considered to require additional single-cell paired TCR alpha and beta sequencing. Ubiquitous expanded tumor TCRs showed up in blood more often at tumor resection than at routine follow-up.

CDR1 is given as SGDLS and CDR2 as YYNGEE, both from the germline V gene. V is reduced by 2 bases and J by 4 bases, leaving a spacing of 8 bases between them. From cysteine to phenylalanine, the CDR3 is 13 amino acids long. Left in the record is the CDR3 DNA by itself, 39 bases read in frame from the first base. Interpreted using the paper, the time point label stands for: sample taken at primary tumor resection. Whole RNA extracted from tumor and nontumor lung tissue, or from cryopreserved PBMC samples, was used for TCR sequencing without cell sorting. The donors were about 65 patients from the lung TRACERx cohort who had early-stage, untreated non-small cell lung cancer. A patient was chosen for TCR sequencing only when enough RNA was available from at least two tumor regions. This clonotype has only a few counts. The target of this receptor is not known. Base qualities are missing; no much larger clone stands one base away.

The library was made by 5' RACE. Sequencing was performed on a NextSeq 500. The TCR library protocol attached a unique molecular identifier to each TCR cDNA molecule to allow correction of PCR and sequencing errors. The authors' analysis ran thus. TCR identification, UMI-based error correction and CDR3 extraction were performed with Decombinator tools. TCRs above a frequency of 2 per 1,000, corresponding to the top 1% of the tumor frequency distribution, were defined as expanded. Renyi diversity was calculated using the R vegan package after each repertoire was subsampled 100 times to 5,000 TCRs. CDR3 similarity networks were built from amino acid triplet string-kernel similarity, connecting CDR3s with pairwise similarity above 0.82. Through fastp at Q25 and MiXCR, TCRdb rebuilt clones from the public reads, retaining in-frame beta chains. Every distinct CDR3 protein forms one entry, paired with its most common genes and DNA. The V and J calls here are based on TCRdb, not the publication. The sample table contains around 92,000 distinct CDR3 sequences; only one count was recorded for about 12% of them. The ten largest clones capture under 50% of the sample.

The clonotype comes from a male donor with early-stage non-small cell lung cancer. The source material was PBMCs, sampled at surgery. The chain is encoded by TRBV9 joined to TRBJ2-3; TRBD2 might be the D gene, on 5 matching bases. The sequenced DNA: TGTGCCAGCAGCGTTTCCGGGGCAGATACGCAGTATTTT. Its coded protein is CASSVSGADTQYF.